Shown below are 28 T cell receptor beta chains from a single sample sequenced in a study of OX40 agonist ivuxolimab in advanced cancers. The repertoire was sequenced with immunoSEQ multiplex PCR; TCRdb's copy has only in-frame clones and lacks some. The data contain roughly 41,000 clones, roughly 91% of them singletons. Sequencing was performed on CD4+ or CD8+ T cells sorted from blood, taken in a trial of the OX40 agonist ivuxolimab. These receptors all stem from an adult with an advanced solid tumor such as melanoma, head and neck, liver or kidney cancer.

The V and J genes are TRBV28 and TRBJ2-7, with TRBD1 identical over 9 bases. V gave up 5 bases and J gave up 2 bases; unmatched junction bases: 7. Germline assignment: CDR1 MDHEN and CDR2 SYDVKM. The CDR3 has 15 residues. The CDR3: CASSPRTGAPYEQYF. The CDR3 bases are TGTGCCAGCAGTCCTCGGACAGGGGCCCCCTACGAGCAGTACTTC.

The chain uses TRBV6-1 and TRBJ2-7; D possibly corresponds to TRBD1 (6 bases). The CDR3 has 14 residues. Looked up from germline, CDR1 is MNHNS and CDR2 is SASEGT. Trimming removed 6 bases at V and 0 bases at J, with 12 bases between. CDR3 in amino acids: CASSVRGPSYEQYF. The CDR3 DNA is TGTGCCAGCAGCGTCAGGGGACCCTCCTACGAGCAGTACTTC.

V gene TRBV6-1 combines with J gene TRBJ2-1; the D call may be TRBD1 or TRBD2 (5 bases each). Trimming removed 10 bases from V and 8 bases from J, with 18 bases in between. The V gene's germline CDR1 is MNHNS and CDR2 SASEGT. This CDR3 is 13 amino acids long. CDR3 region: CATVGAWPDEQFF. CDR3 nucleotides: TGTGCCACCGTCGGGGCGTGGCCGGATGAGCAGTTCTTC.

The chain links TRBV9 to TRBJ2-2; no clear D gene. The germline CDR1 and CDR2 sequences are SGDLS and YYNGEE. Trimming stripped 0 bases from V and 4 bases from J, with 7 bases between. This CDR3 spans 14 amino acids. The chain's CDR3 is CASSVVGSTGELFF. The CDR3 DNA reads TGTGCCAGCAGCGTAGTGGGGTCCACCGGGGAGCTGTTTTTT.

This clone appeared a few times. V and J are TRBV4-1 and TRBJ2-7, with 7 bases lining up with TRBD2. The V gene end was trimmed by 1 base and the J gene end by 2 bases; junction bases not matched to a gene: 5. CDR1 and CDR2 (germline): MGHRA, YSYEKL. CDR3 length: 15 residues. The chain's CDR3 is CASSQVASGAYEQYV. In DNA form, the CDR3 reads TGCGCCAGCAGCCAAGTGGCCAGCGGGGCCTACGAGCAGTACGTC.

This chain joins TRBV4-3 and TRBJ1-2; 10 bases are shared with TRBD1. The germline gives CDR1 LGHNA, CDR2 YSLEER. The CDR3 runs 15 residues. J lost 2 bases, V lost 6 bases, and 6 bases had no gene match. In DNA form, the CDR3 reads TGCGCCAGCAGTCCCCGGGACAGGGGCAACTATGGCTACACCTTC. Translation: CASSPRDRGNYGYTF.

This rearrangement joins TRBV6-6 to TRBJ1-1; D uncertain. This CDR3 has 14 residues. The V and J ends lost 6 bases and 3 bases respectively, with 14 bases between them. Germline-derived CDR1 and CDR2 are MNHNY and SVGAGI (reference sequence). The CDR3 DNA reads TGTGCCAGCAGCTATACGGTGATAGACACTGAAGCTTTCTTT. This gives the protein CASSYTVIDTEAFF.

The chain carries TRBV5-4 and TRBJ2-1, with TRBD2 matching over 11 bases. The V segment lost 5 bases and the J segment 6 bases; nucleotides outside the gene matches: 1. Germline loops: CDR1 SGHNT, CDR2 YYREEE (reference sequence). CDR3 length: 13 residues. CDR3 sequence (DNA): TGTGCCAGCAGGCTAGCGGGAGGCAATGAGCAGTTCTTC. This codes for CASRLAGGNEQFF.

This clone was seen a handful of times. This chain connects TRBV7-2 to TRBJ1-5; D is undetermined. The germline V and J ends were trimmed by 1 base and 2 bases, with 6 bases remaining between them. The CDR3 is 14 amino acids. Germline CDR1 is SGHTA and CDR2 is FQGNSA. CDR3 nucleotides: TGTGCCAGCAGCTTAGTAGACCGCAATCAGCCCCAGCATTTT. It codes for CASSLVDRNQPQHF.

The chain has TRBV10-3 and TRBJ1-2; tentative D call: TRBD1 (6 bases). Germline V gives CDR1 ENHRY, CDR2 SYGVKD. V was clipped by 0 bases and J by 3 bases, with 17 bases between them. The CDR3 loop spans 17 amino acids. CDR3 in DNA: TGTGCCATCAGTGAGTCGAATTTGGGGGGCGCGGACTATGGCTACACCTTC. Encoded protein: CAISESNLGGADYGYTF.

V usage is TRBV9 and J usage is TRBJ1-2, with D possibly being TRBD1 (5 bases). Trimming removed 0 bases from V and 4 bases from J, with 16 bases in between. The CDR3 runs 16 residues. Germline CDR1 reads SGDLS; CDR2 reads YYNGEE. The CDR3 sequence is CASSVAGTPNVYGYTF. The CDR3 DNA reads TGTGCCAGCAGCGTAGCCGGGACTCCGAATGTCTATGGCTACACCTTC.

This clone was seen just once. This chain connects TRBV7-6 to TRBJ2-1; 7 bases map to TRBD2. J gave up 3 bases and V 1 base, and 6 bases lay outside the gene matches. The CDR3 spans 16 residues. In germline, CDR1 is SGHVS, CDR2 FNYEAQ. The CDR3 bases are TGTGCCAGCAGCTTAGATCAGCGGGGATACTACAATGAGCAGTTCTTC. This encodes CASSLDQRGYYNEQFF.

This clone appeared a few times. The chain couples TRBV19 to TRBJ2-7; D is possibly TRBD1 (5 bases). The germline V gene has CDR1 LNHDA and CDR2 SQIVND (reference sequence). The CDR3 runs 13 residues. V lost 3 bases and J lost 6, with 12 bases in between. CDR3 bases: TGTGCCAGTAGTATCGCCCCAGGGTTCGAGCAGTACTTC. Translating gives CASSIAPGFEQYF.

The chain links TRBV7-6 to TRBJ1-1; TRBD1 agrees at 7 bases. Germline trimming cut 4 bases from V and 4 bases from J; bases unmatched to any gene: 6. Germline V gives CDR1 SGHVS, CDR2 FNYEAQ. CDR3 length: 14 amino acids. CDR3: CASSSPGGVTEAFF. As DNA, the CDR3 is TGTGCCAGCAGCTCTCCAGGGGGGGTCACTGAAGCTTTCTTT. The entire variable domain, with the rest obtained from reference TRBV7-6 and TRBJ1-1, is as follows: GAGVSQSPRYKVTKRGQDVALRCDPISGHVSLYWYRQALGQGPEFLTYFNYEAQQDKSGLPNDRFSAERPEGSISTLTIQRTEQRDSAMYRCASSSPGGVTEAFFGQGTRLTVV.

The CDR3 reads CASSLRRDSGANVLTF. CDR3 bases: TGTGCCAGCAGCTTAAGACGGGACTCTGGGGCCAACGTCCTGACTTTC. This chain links TRBV7-9 with TRBJ2-6; D is perhaps TRBD2 (5 bases). The CDR3 loop spans 16 amino acids. The V gene's germline CDR1 is SEHNR and CDR2 FQNEAQ (reference sequence). Trimming took off 2 bases at V and 0 bases at J, with 8 bases between the two ends.

This chain connects TRBV18 to TRBJ1-1; D is unclear. CDR3 length: 14 residues. Germline V gene lookup returns CDR1 KGHSH and CDR2 LQKENI. Trimming shortened V by 3 bases and J by 1 base, and 9 bases separated the two germline ends. CDR3 bases: TGTGCCAGCTCACCGTTGGACGGGAACACTGAAGCTTTCTTT. Translating it yields CASSPLDGNTEAFF.

The chain uses TRBV4-3 and TRBJ2-7; the match to TRBD1 covers 7 bases. This CDR3 has 19 amino acids. J gave up 2 bases and V 5 bases, and 21 bases lay outside the gene matches. Germline CDR1 LGHNA, CDR2 YSLEER. In nucleotides, the CDR3 is TGCGCCAGCAGCTCAGCACCCCCCCCAGAGACAGGGTTTCCCTACGAGCAGTACTTC. The encoded protein is CASSSAPPPETGFPYEQYF.

CDR3 nucleotides: TGTGCCAGCAGCGTCGTCGGCGTAAAAAACATTCAGTACTTC. Its translation is CASSVVGVKNIQYF. V usage is TRBV7-9 and J usage is TRBJ2-4; D is unclear. Trimming stripped 5 bases from V and 4 bases from J, with 12 bases between. The CDR3 is 14 residues long. Looked up from germline, CDR1 is SEHNR and CDR2 is FQNEAQ (reference sequence).

The chain is built from TRBV9 and TRBJ2-3; the match to TRBD2 covers 8 bases. V trimming: 0 bases; J trimming: 5 bases; junction bases outside the gene matches: 5. The germline V gene has CDR1 SGDLS and CDR2 YYNGEE. This CDR3 has 15 amino acids. CDR3 DNA sequence: TGTGCCAGCAGCGTAGCGGGGGGGCTGGAAGATACGCAGTATTTT. Its protein product is CASSVAGGLEDTQYF.

V is TRBV6-6 and J is TRBJ2-1, with TRBD1 matching 7 bases. Germline V lookup: CDR1 MNHNY, CDR2 SVGAGI (reference sequence). The CDR3 covers 12 residues. V lost 6 bases, J lost 7 bases, and 3 bases stayed unmatched. CDR3 sequence: CASRTQGNEQFF. The DNA of the CDR3 is TGTGCCAGCAGGACACAGGGGAATGAGCAGTTCTTC.

About this clone: One end of the junction varies from germline; a read error may be responsible. The chain links TRBV7-7 to TRBJ2-5; D possibly corresponds to TRBD2 (6 bases). CDR1 and CDR2 (germline): SSHAT, FNYEAQ (reference sequence). This CDR3 region has 15 residues. The CDR3 is CASSLLQEGLETQYF. The CDR3 nucleotides are TGTGCTAGCAGCTTATTACAGGAGGGGTTAGAGACCCAGTACTTC.

The chain combines TRBV6-5 with TRBJ1-3, with TRBD1 identical over 7 bases. The CDR3 length is 14 residues. The ends lost 6 bases at V and 4 bases at J; junction bases unmatched: 6. CDR1 is MNHEY and CDR2 is SVGAGI in the germline V gene. The CDR3 loop reads CASSTTGPGNTIYF. As DNA, the CDR3 is TGTGCCAGCAGCACGACAGGGCCCGGAAACACCATATATTTT.

The rearrangement joins TRBV7-2 to TRBJ2-3, with D possibly being TRBD2 (6 bases). The V and J ends lost 6 bases and 0 bases respectively, with 13 bases between them. CDR1 and CDR2 (germline): SGHTA, FQGNSA. This CDR3 contains 15 residues. The CDR3 nucleotides are TGTGCCAGCAGTCGACTAGTCGCTAGCACAGATACGCAGTATTTT. Its translation: CASSRLVASTDTQYF.

The V and J genes are TRBV28 and TRBJ2-7, with TRBD1 identical over 11 bases. The CDR3 is 14 amino acids. Unmatched junction bases numbered 3, after V lost 2 bases and J lost 6 bases. The V gene's germline CDR1 is MDHEN and CDR2 SYDVKM. CDR3 protein: CASSLRDRGAEQYF. The DNA of the CDR3 is TGTGCCAGCAGTTTAAGGGACAGGGGGGCCGAGCAGTACTTC.

The chain recombines TRBV18 with TRBJ1-1, with D hard to call. Trimming shortened V by 2 bases and J by 2 bases, and 9 bases separated the two germline ends. The V gene's germline CDR1 is KGHSH and CDR2 LQKENI. CDR3 length: 14 amino acids. CDR3 loop: CASSPMGRNTEAFF. The CDR3 region has the DNA TGTGCCAGCTCACCAATGGGGAGAAACACTGAAGCTTTCTTT.

The CDR3 DNA follows: TGTGCCAGCAGCTCACTCGGGGGGCGGAATTCACCCCTCCACTTT. This gives the protein CASSSLGGRNSPLHF. This chain joins TRBV7-9 and TRBJ1-6; D perhaps matches TRBD1 (6 bases). CDR1 SEHNR and CDR2 FQNEAQ come from the germline V gene (reference sequence). This CDR3 has 15 amino acids. V lost 4 bases and J 7 bases, leaving 14 bases between the germline ends.

Only one count was recorded for this clone. CDR3 loop: CASSLFSGDRNEQFF. As DNA, the CDR3 is TGCGCCAGCAGCCTTTTCTCGGGGGATCGGAATGAGCAGTTCTTC. The chain uses TRBV4-1 and TRBJ2-1; tentatively, D is TRBD2 (6 bases). Germline CDR1 reads MGHRA; CDR2 reads YSYEKL. This CDR3 region has 15 residues. V lost 4 bases, J lost 7 bases, and 17 bases lay in between.

The rearrangement joins TRBV11-2 to TRBJ1-3; D unresolved. Germline CDR1 reads SGHAT; CDR2 reads FQNNGV. V lost 5 bases and J 0 bases, leaving 11 bases between the germline ends. The CDR3 has 15 residues. The CDR3 region is CASSHGDFSGNTIYF. The CDR3 DNA is TGTGCCAGCAGCCACGGCGACTTCTCTGGAAACACCATATATTTT.